This T cell receptor (beta chain) is drawn from a study of cytomegalovirus exposure and HLA in healthy donors. The PCR had 60 Vbeta and 13 Jbeta primers. Some clones are missing from TCRdb's copy, which holds only in-frame ones; the method was immunoSEQ multiplex PCR. This table has 95,000 to 110,000 clones, approximately 72% appearing once. The study's findings and limits: Reports indicate that TCR beta sequences accurately predicted the HLA-A and HLA-B alleles of most subjects. It emerged from a later analysis that several of the most significant clusters appeared to be linked to common viral pathogens.

In the case of this clone: The antigen is unknown.

The sample was PBMCs. The receptor's source is a woman aged 45-59 years in good health and CMV-seronegative.

CDR3 region: CASSTRERGIETQYF. The CDR3 DNA reads as TGTGCCAGCAGTACCCGCGAGCGGGGCATTGAGACCCAGTACTTC. This rearrangement joins TRBV7-9 to TRBJ2-5; 7 nucleotides line up with TRBD2. Germline CDR1 SEHNR, CDR2 FQNEAQ (reference sequence). CDR3 size: 15 residues. V was pared by 6 bases and J by 5 bases, with 12 bases of the junction left unmatched.